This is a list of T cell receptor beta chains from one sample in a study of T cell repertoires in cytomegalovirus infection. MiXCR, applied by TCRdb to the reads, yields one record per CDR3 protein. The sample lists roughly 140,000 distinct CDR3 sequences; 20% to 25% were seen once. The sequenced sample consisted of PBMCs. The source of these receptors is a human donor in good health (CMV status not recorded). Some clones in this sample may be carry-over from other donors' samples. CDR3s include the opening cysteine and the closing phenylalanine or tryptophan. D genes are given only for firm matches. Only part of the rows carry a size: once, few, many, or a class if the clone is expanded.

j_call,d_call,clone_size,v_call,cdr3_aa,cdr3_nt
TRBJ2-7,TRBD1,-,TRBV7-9,CASSGQASYEQYF,TGTGCCAGCAGCGGACAGGCCAGCTACGAGCAGTACTTC
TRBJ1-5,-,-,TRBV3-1,CASSEGRPSAQPQHF,TGTGCCAGCAGCGAAGGGAGACCCTCTGCCCAGCCCCAGCATTTT
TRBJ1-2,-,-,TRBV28,CASTAPGTYYGYTF,TGTGCCAGCACCGCTCCCGGGACGTACTATGGCTACACCTTC
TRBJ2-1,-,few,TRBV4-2,CASSQDPLAGEQFF,TGTGCCAGCAGCCAAGATCCCCTAGCAGGTGAGCAGTTCTTC
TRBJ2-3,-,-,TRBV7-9,CASSLVASADTQYF,TGTGCCAGCAGCTTAGTAGCGTCTGCAGATACGCAGTATTTT
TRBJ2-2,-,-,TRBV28,CASSYLANTGELFF,TGTGCCAGCAGTTACCTAGCGAACACCGGGGAGCTGTTTTTT
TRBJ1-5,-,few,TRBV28,CASSPPPGNQPQHF,TGTGCCAGCAGTCCCCCCCCGGGCAATCAGCCCCAGCATTTT
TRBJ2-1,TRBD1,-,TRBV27,CASSSQVIRDRGDNEQFF,TGTGCCAGCAGTTCGCAGGTAATCCGGGACAGGGGAGACAATGAGCAGTTCTTC
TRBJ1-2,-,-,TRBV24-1,CATGGVEDGYTF,TGTGCCACGGGAGGGGTGGAGGATGGCTACACCTTC
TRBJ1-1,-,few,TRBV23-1,CASSRQARNTEAFF,TGCGCCAGCAGTCGGCAGGCGAGGAACACTGAAGCTTTCTTT
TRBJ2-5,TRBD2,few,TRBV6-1,CASSTSGAQETQYF,TGTGCCAGCAGCACTAGCGGAGCGCAAGAGACCCAGTACTTC
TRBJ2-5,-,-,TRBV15,CATSRDSGQWETQYF,TGTGCCACCAGCAGAGATTCGGGCCAGTGGGAGACCCAGTACTTC
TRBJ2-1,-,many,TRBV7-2,CASSLVGTASSYNEQFF,TGTGCCAGCAGCTTAGTAGGGACCGCTAGCTCCTACAATGAGCAGTTCTTC
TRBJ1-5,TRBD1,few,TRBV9,CASSAGQGGQNQPQHF,TGTGCCAGCAGCGCGGGACAGGGAGGGCAAAATCAGCCCCAGCATTTT
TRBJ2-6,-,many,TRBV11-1,CASSLERTGSSGANVLTF,TGTGCCAGCAGCTTAGAAAGGACGGGTAGCTCTGGGGCCAACGTCCTGACTTTC
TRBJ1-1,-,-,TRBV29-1,CSVNPGLNTEAFF,TGCAGCGTTAATCCGGGGCTGAACACTGAAGCTTTCTTT
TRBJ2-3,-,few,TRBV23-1,CASSRVDTQYF,TGCGCCAGCAGCAGGGTTGATACGCAGTATTTT
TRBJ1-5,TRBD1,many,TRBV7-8,CASSPAGRGRNQPQHF,TGTGCCAGCAGCCCAGCTGGCAGGGGGCGCAATCAGCCCCAGCATTTT
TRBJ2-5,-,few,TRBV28,CASSLKIQETQYF,TGTGCCAGCAGTTTGAAGATTCAAGAGACCCAGTACTTC
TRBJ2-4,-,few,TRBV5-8,CASSLRAGFGKNIQYF,TGTGCCAGCAGCTTGAGGGCAGGGTTCGGCAAAAACATTCAGTACTTC
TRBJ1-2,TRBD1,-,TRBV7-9,CASSPDRGPSYGYTF,TGTGCCAGCAGCCCGGACAGGGGACCTTCCTATGGCTACACCTTC
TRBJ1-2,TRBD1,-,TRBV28,CASSPSDRPNYGYTF,TGTGCCAGCAGTCCCTCGGACAGGCCTAACTATGGCTACACCTTC